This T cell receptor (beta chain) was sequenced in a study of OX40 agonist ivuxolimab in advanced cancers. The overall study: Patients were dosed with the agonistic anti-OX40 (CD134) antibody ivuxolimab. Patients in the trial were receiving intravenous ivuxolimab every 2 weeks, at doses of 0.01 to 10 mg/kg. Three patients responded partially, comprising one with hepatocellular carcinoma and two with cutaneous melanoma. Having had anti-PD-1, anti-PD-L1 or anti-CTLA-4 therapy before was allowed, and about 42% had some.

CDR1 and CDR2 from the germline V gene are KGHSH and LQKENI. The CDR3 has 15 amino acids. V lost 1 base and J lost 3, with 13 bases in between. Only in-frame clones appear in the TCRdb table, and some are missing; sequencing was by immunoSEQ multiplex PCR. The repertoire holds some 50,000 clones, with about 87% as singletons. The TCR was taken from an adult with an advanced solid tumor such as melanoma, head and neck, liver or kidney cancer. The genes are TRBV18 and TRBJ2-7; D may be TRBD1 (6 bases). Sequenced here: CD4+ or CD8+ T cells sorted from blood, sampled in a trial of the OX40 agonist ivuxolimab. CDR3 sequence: CASSPRSKGDYEQYF. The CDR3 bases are TGTGCCAGCTCACCACGGTCGAAGGGGGACTACGAGCAGTACTTC.